This T cell receptor (beta chain) appears in the sequencing data of a study of spatial heterogeneity in lung cancer. TCRdb called the 5' RACE reads again in MiXCR, with one record for every CDR3 protein. The profile shows tens of thousands of distinct CDR3 sequences, less than 9.5% of them singletons. Sample time point: sample taken at primary tumor resection. Samples were donated by 72 untreated early-stage non-small cell lung cancer patients. V gave up 5 bases and J gave up 6 bases; unmatched junction bases: 12. Germline values: CDR1 PRHDT, CDR2 FYEKMQ (reference sequence). CDR3 length equals 16 residues. This clonotype came up many times.

The sample consisted of PBMCs, taken at surgery. This sequence originates from a female donor with early-stage non-small cell lung cancer. This rearrangement joins TRBV13 to TRBJ1-2, with 10 bases fitting TRBD1. The CDR3 loop reads CASSRLGQGLQDGYTF. The CDR3 DNA sequence: TGTGCCAGCAGCCGTCTGGGACAGGGGTTACAGGATGGCTACACCTTC. The whole variable domain, remainder taken from reference TRBV13 and TRBJ1-2, is AAGVIQSPRHLIKEKRETATLKCYPIPRHDTVYWYQQGPGQDPQFLISFYEKMQSDKGSIPDRFSAQQFSDYHSELNMSSLELGDSALYFCASSRLGQGLQDGYTFGSGTRLTVV.